These 15 T cell receptor beta chains came from one sample sequenced in a study of graft-versus-host responses after intestinal transplantation. The repertoire was sequenced with immunoSEQ multiplex PCR; TCRdb's copy has only in-frame clones and lacks some. The table includes nearly 110,000 clones, about 91% detected once. Their recognized antigens are unknown. The specimen was unstimulated CD4+ T cells sorted from spleen or lymph node cells, collected before transplant. These receptors were collected from a human donor who was the organ donor for an intestinal transplant.

The J gene is TRBJ1-5, the V gene TRBV2; D call uncertain. V lost 0 bases to trimming and J lost 4 bases, with 7 bases between them. CDR3 length equals 14 residues. CDR1 is SNHLY, CDR2 FYNNEI, per germline. The CDR3 coding sequence is TGTGCCAGCAGTGAAGCAGCAAGGAATCAGCCCCAGCATTTT. It encodes CASSEAARNQPQHF. The complete variable domain, with remaining parts taken from reference TRBV2 and TRBJ1-5, reads EPEVTQTPSHQVTQMGQEVILRCVPISNHLYFYWYRQILGQKVEFLVSFYNNEISEKSEIFDDQFSVERPDGSNFTLKIRSTKLEDSAMYFCASSEAARNQPQHFGDGTRLSIL.

The chain recombines TRBV11-1 with TRBJ1-1; D gene unclear. The germline gives CDR1 SGHAT, CDR2 FQDESV (reference sequence). V lost 3 bases, J lost 2 bases, and 7 bases lay in between. The CDR3 consists of 13 residues. In DNA, the CDR3 is TGTGCCAGCAGCTTCACACGCAACACTGAAGCTTTCTTT. It is translated as CASSFTRNTEAFF.

The chain couples TRBV6-5 to TRBJ1-3; D gene ambiguous. The CDR3 length is 13 residues. Per germline, CDR1 MNHEY and CDR2 SVGAGI. Trimming removed 8 bases from V and 4 bases from J, with 12 bases in between. CDR3 loop: CASFLGWGNTIYF. The CDR3, as DNA: TGTGCCAGCTTTTTGGGATGGGGAAACACCATATATTTT.

The chain links TRBV5-1 to TRBJ2-5; perhaps TRBD2 as D (6 bases). CDR3 length: 12 amino acids. V gave up 4 bases and J gave up 5 bases, with 9 bases separating them. Germline assignment: CDR1 SGHRS and CDR2 YFSETQ. The CDR3 protein is CASSTRGETQYF. CDR3 DNA: TGCGCCAGCAGCACTCGGGGGGAGACCCAGTACTTC.

The chain recombines TRBV7-8 with TRBJ2-2; a weak D match, TRBD1 (7 bases). The CDR3 runs to 15 residues. V was trimmed by 4 bases and J by 3 bases, leaving 12 bases between them. CDR1 is SGHVS, CDR2 FQNEAQ, per germline. The CDR3 protein is CASSWRGRHTGELFF. In DNA form, the CDR3 reads TGTGCCAGCAGCTGGAGGGGGCGTCACACCGGGGAGCTGTTTTTT.

This chain joins TRBV2 and TRBJ2-1; 10 positions match TRBD2. Germline CDR1 reads SNHLY; CDR2 reads FYNNEI. The CDR3 contains 16 residues. J gave up 9 bases and V 6 bases, and 14 bases lay outside the gene matches. This chain's CDR3 is CASRAALAGRASEQFF. DNA for the CDR3: TGTGCCAGCAGGGCGGCACTAGCGGGGAGAGCCAGTGAGCAGTTCTTC. Complete variable domain (other parts from reference TRBV2 and TRBJ2-1): EPEVTQTPSHQVTQMGQEVILRCVPISNHLYFYWYRQILGQKVEFLVSFYNNEISEKSEIFDDQFSVERPDGSNFTLKIRSTKLEDSAMYFCASRAALAGRASEQFFGPGTRLTVL.

This chain uses TRBV7-2 with TRBJ2-5; perhaps D is TRBD1 or TRBD2 (5 bases each). This CDR3 comprises 16 residues. The germline V gene has CDR1 SGHTA and CDR2 FQGNSA. V gave up 1 base and J gave up 2 bases, with 14 bases separating them. CDR3 sequence (DNA): TGTGCCAGCAGCTTAGATGGGTCGGGACGACAAGAGACCCAGTACTTC. Its translation is CASSLDGSGRQETQYF.

The sample holds a few counts of this clone. The V call is TRBV6-5, the J call TRBJ2-7; D is possibly TRBD1 (5 bases). Trimming took off 2 bases at V and 6 bases at J, with 17 bases between the two ends. This CDR3 has 15 residues. Germline CDR1 MNHEY, CDR2 SVGAGI. The CDR3 nucleotides are TGTGCCAGCAGTTACCTGGGGCGGAGCAAGGGCGAGCAGTACTTC. It translates to CASSYLGRSKGEQYF.

The gene calls are TRBV7-3 and TRBJ1-1; 7 bases fit TRBD1. The CDR3 sequence is 14 residues long. From germline, CDR1 is SGHTA and CDR2 FQGTGA. V was clipped by 5 bases and J by 3 bases; unmatched bases: 6. The CDR3, as DNA: TGTGCCAGCAGCCTAGGGGGCAGGGACACTGAAGCTTTCTTT. Translated, it gives CASSLGGRDTEAFF.

The rearrangement uses TRBV11-1 and TRBJ1-6; D is uncertain. V was clipped by 2 bases and J by 7 bases, with 9 bases between them. Germline CDR1 and CDR2: SGHAT and FQDESV (reference sequence). CDR3 size: 14 residues. The CDR3 DNA reads TGTGCCAGCAGCTTACTTCCCGGAAATTCACCCCTCCACTTT. Amino acid sequence: CASSLLPGNSPLHF.

The genes are TRBV5-4 and TRBJ1-1; D is uncertain. The CDR3 extends over 14 amino acids. The ends were cut back, 0 bases at V and 0 bases at J, with 6 bases in the middle. The germline gives CDR1 SGHNT, CDR2 YYREEE (reference sequence). The CDR3 DNA follows: TGTGCCAGCAGCTTGGGACAAATGAACACTGAAGCTTTCTTT. As protein: CASSLGQMNTEAFF.

The chain is built from TRBV5-6 and TRBJ2-4; 7 bases are a match to TRBD1. CDR3 length: 14 residues. CDR1 and CDR2 from the germline V gene are SGHDT and YYEEEE. Germline trimming cut 0 bases from V and 3 bases from J; bases unmatched to any gene: 0. CDR3 DNA sequence: TGTGCCAGCAGCTTGGCAGGGGGCAAAAACATTCAGTACTTC. Translated, it gives CASSLAGGKNIQYF.

The V gene is TRBV6-1, the J gene TRBJ2-1, with 10 bases fitting TRBD1. The germline V gene encodes CDR1 MNHNS and CDR2 SASEGT. The CDR3 has 15 amino acids. The V segment lost 1 base and the J segment 3 bases; nucleotides outside the gene matches: 0. The CDR3 nucleotides are TGTGCCAGCAGTGAAGGGACAGGGGGCTACAATGAGCAGTTCTTC. Protein sequence: CASSEGTGGYNEQFF.

On this clone itself: Other DNA sequences in this sample translate to the same CDR3. The chain is built from TRBV18 and TRBJ2-2; possible D gene TRBD1, 6 bases. From germline, CDR1 is KGHSH and CDR2 LQKENI. V lost 3 bases and J 0 bases, leaving 8 bases between the germline ends. This CDR3 comprises 15 residues. Here the CDR3 DNA reads TGTGCCAGCTCACCTCAGGGGACGAACACCGGGGAGCTGTTTTTT. Translating it yields CASSPQGTNTGELFF.

V usage is TRBV6-5 and J usage is TRBJ2-7; 8 bases match TRBD2. V was pared by 7 bases and J by 6 bases, with 14 bases of the junction left unmatched. The CDR3 totals 15 residues. Germline V gene lookup returns CDR1 MNHEY and CDR2 SVGAGI. The CDR3 DNA reads TGTGCCAGCACCCCCGTCAGCGGGGCGGGAGGCGAGCAGTACTTC. This gives the protein CASTPVSGAGGEQYF.